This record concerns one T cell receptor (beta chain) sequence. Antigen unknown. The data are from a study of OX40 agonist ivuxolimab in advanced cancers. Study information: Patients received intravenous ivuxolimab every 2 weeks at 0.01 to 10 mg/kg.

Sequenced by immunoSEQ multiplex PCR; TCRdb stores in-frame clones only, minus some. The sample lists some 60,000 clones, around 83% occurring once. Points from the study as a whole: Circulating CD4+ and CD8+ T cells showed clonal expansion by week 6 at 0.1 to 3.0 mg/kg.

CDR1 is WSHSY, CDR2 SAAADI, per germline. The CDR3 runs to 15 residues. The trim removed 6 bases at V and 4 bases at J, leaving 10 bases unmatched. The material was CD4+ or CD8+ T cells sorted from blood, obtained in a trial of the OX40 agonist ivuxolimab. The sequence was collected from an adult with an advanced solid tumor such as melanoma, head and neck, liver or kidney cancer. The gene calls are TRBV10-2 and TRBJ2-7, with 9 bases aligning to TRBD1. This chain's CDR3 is CASRGGQGGMYEQYF. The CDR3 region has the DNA TGCGCCAGCAGGGGGGGACAGGGAGGGATGTACGAGCAGTACTTC.